The entry that follows covers one TCR beta chain sequence. 13 Jbeta primers and 60 Vbeta primers were used for the PCR. Clones were read by immunoSEQ multiplex PCR, and TCRdb kept only the in-frame ones, dropping some. The sample holds roughly 150,000 clones, over 60% seen once. Between the trimmed V and J ends, which lost 5 bases and 8 bases, there was a span of 10 bases. The CDR3 runs to 12 residues. Germline V gives CDR1 SGHVS, CDR2 FQNEAQ. The source of the sample is a study of cytomegalovirus exposure and HLA in healthy donors. This chain uses TRBV7-8 with TRBJ1-5; D is undetermined. Sequenced material: PBMCs. This TCR was sampled from a male donor in good health and CMV-seronegative. The CDR3 sequence is CASSEEGKPQHF. CDR3 in DNA: TGTGCCAGCAGCGAAGAGGGCAAGCCCCAGCATTTT.